The sequence of this TCR beta chain was determined in a study of PD-L1 blockade in urothelial cancer. The CDR3 sequence is 14 residues long. Germline CDR1 is SGHTA and CDR2 is FQGNSA. Trimming removed 7 bases at V and 2 bases at J, with 14 bases between. The table came from immunoSEQ multiplex PCR; TCRdb's copy has only in-frame clones and leaves some out. The sample carries tens of thousands of clones, 82% recorded once. The chain recombines TRBV7-2 with TRBJ2-5; no firm D call. Source: PBMCs, taken around atezolizumab (anti-PD-L1) treatment. This TCR came from a man aged 70 or older with urothelial cancer. This chain's CDR3 is CASTRGSGQETQYF. Here the CDR3 DNA reads TGTGCCAGCACCCGAGGATCTGGACAAGAGACCCAGTACTTC. Full variable domain (remainder filled in from reference TRBV7-2 and TRBJ2-5): GAGVSQSPSNKVTEKGKDVELRCDPISGHTALYWYRQSLGQGLEFLIYFQGNSAPDKSGLPSDRFSAERTGGSVSTLTIQRTQQEDSAVYLCASTRGSGQETQYFGPGTRLLVL.